Below, 3 T cell receptor beta chains from the same sample are listed, as sequenced in a study of T cells in Graves' hyperthyroidism and ophthalmopathy. Using RNA transcripts as the source, TCR beta CDR3 regions were amplified. The HTBI primer set served for first-round RT-PCR of the TCR CDR3. TCRdb used MiXCR to reprocess the multiplex PCR reads, holding one entry per CDR3 protein. The sample holds about 690,000 distinct CDR3 sequences, approximately 15% seen once. The specimen was blood. These receptors originate from a man aged 50 or older with Graves' hyperthyroidism.

Comments on this clonotype: This may be a read error, as it is one base from a much larger clone. The V and J genes are TRBV18 and TRBJ2-7, with unresolved D. CDR1 KGHSH and CDR2 LQKENI come from the germline V gene. The CDR3 has 13 amino acids. CDR3 sequence reads: CASSPGSAYEQCF. The CDR3 coding sequence is TGTGCCAGCTCACCAGGCTCAGCTTACGAGCAGTGCTTC.

The CDR3 coding sequence is TGTGCCAGTAGCATACTAGCGGGAGGAAGGCACGAGCAGTACTTC. Residues: CASSILAGGRHEQYF. V gene TRBV19 combines with J gene TRBJ2-7, with 12 nucleotides matching TRBD2. Per the germline V gene, CDR1 is LNHDA and CDR2 is SQIVND (reference sequence). CDR3 length equals 15 residues. Trimming took 6 bases from V and 5 from J; bases not matched to a gene: 8.

This clonotype was observed many times. V and J are TRBV6-1 and TRBJ1-2; no reliable D call. The CDR3 contains 14 residues. Trimming cost V 6 bases and J 2 bases, with 13 bases left between them. The V gene's germline CDR1 is MNHNS and CDR2 SASEGT. In DNA, the CDR3 is TGTGCCAGCAGGCCCTACCAGGAAAACTATGGCTACACCTTC. Translating gives CASRPYQENYGYTF.